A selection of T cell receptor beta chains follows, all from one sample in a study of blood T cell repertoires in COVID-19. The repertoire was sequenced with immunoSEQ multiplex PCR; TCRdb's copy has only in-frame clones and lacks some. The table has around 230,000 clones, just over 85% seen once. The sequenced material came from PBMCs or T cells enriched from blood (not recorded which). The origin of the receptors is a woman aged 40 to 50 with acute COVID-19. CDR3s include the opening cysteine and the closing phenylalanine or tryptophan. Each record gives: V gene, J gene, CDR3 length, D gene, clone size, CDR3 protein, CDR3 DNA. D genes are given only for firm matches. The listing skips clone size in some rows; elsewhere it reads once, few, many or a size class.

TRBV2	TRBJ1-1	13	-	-	CASRDQGRTEAFF	TGTGCCAGCAGAGACCAGGGTAGAACTGAAGCTTTCTTT
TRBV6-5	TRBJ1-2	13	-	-	CASRPRGSYGYTF	TGTGCCAGCAGACCCCGAGGGAGCTATGGCTACACCTTC
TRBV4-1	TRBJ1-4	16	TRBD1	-	CASSQADRVAYEKLFF	TGCGCCAGCAGCCAAGCCGACAGGGTAGCTTACGAAAAACTGTTTTTT
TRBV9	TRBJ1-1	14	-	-	CASSVEDRNTEAFF	TGTGCCAGCAGCGTCGAAGACAGGAACACTGAAGCTTTCTTT
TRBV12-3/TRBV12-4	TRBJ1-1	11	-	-	CASGGGTEAFF	TGTGCCAGCGGCGGAGGGACTGAAGCTTTCTTT
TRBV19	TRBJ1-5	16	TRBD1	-	CASSIDWGTGAQPQHF	TGTGCCAGTAGTATAGATTGGGGGACAGGGGCTCAGCCCCAGCATTTT
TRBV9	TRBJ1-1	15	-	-	CASSGERFMNTEAFF	TGTGCCAGCAGCGGCGAGAGGTTCATGAACACTGAAGCTTTCTTT
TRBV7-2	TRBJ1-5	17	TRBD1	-	CASSNAGTGVSNQPQHF	TGTGCCAGCAGTAACGCCGGGACAGGGGTTAGCAATCAGCCCCAGCATTTT
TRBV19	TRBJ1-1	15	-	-	CASRPADSMNTEAFF	TGTGCCAGTAGGCCCGCGGACAGCATGAACACTGAAGCTTTCTTT
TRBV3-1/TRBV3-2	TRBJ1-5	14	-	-	CASSQGAGYQPQHF	TGTGCCAGCAGCCAAGGGGCAGGTTATCAGCCCCAGCATTTT
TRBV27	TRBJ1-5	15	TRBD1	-	CASSLSRGGGQPQHF	TGTGCCAGCAGTTTATCGCGAGGGGGCGGTCAGCCCCAGCATTTT
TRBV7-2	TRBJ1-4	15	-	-	CASSPAGVPNEKLFF	TGTGCCAGCAGCCCGGCCGGGGTACCTAATGAAAAACTGTTTTTT
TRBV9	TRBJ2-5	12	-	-	CASSVDPGTQYF	TGTGCCAGCAGCGTAGACCCGGGGACCCAGTACTTC
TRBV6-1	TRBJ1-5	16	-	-	CASSEPTGYSNQPQHF	TGTGCCAGCAGTGAACCAACAGGCTATAGCAATCAGCCCCAGCATTTT
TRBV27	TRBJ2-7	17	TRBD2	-	CASSFRLDSGGEYEQYF	TGTGCCAGCAGTTTCCGCCTTGATAGCGGGGGAGAGTACGAGCAGTACTTC
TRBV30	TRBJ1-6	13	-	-	CAWRSSGNSPLHF	TGTGCCTGGAGATCCTCGGGGAATTCACCCCTCCACTTT
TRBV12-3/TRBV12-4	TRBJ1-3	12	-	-	CASGTGGNTIYF	TGTGCCAGCGGGACTGGAGGAAACACCATATATTTT
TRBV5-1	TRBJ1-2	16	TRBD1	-	CASSLGSETGVYGYTF	TGCGCCAGCAGCCTCGGATCCGAGACAGGGGTTTATGGCTACACCTTC
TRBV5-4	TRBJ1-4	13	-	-	CASSFFLEEKLFF	TGTGCCAGCAGCTTCTTCCTGGAGGAAAAACTGTTTTTT
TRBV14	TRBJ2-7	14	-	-	CASRQEGPSYEQYF	TGTGCCAGCAGACAGGAAGGGCCTTCGTACGAGCAGTACTTC
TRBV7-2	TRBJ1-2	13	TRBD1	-	CASSFTGGYGYTF	TGTGCCAGCAGTTTTACAGGGGGCTATGGCTACACCTTC
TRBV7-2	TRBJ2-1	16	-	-	CASSLVGGALLNEQFF	TGTGCCAGCAGCTTAGTAGGGGGGGCCCTACTCAATGAGCAGTTCTTC
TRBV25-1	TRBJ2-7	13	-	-	CASSILNGDEQYF	TGTGCCAGCAGTATTCTAAACGGGGACGAGCAGTACTTC
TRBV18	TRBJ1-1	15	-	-	CASSPPGVRNTEAFF	TGTGCCAGCTCACCACCTGGAGTCCGGAACACTGAAGCTTTCTTT
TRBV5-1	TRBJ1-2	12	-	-	CASSNGDYGYTF	TGCGCCAGCAGCAACGGAGACTATGGCTACACCTTC
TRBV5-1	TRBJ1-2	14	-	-	CASSRDSFNYGYTF	TGCGCCAGCAGCCGCGACAGCTTTAACTATGGCTACACCTTC
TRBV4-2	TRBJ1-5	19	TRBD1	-	CASSQDPGRGSYSNQPQHF	TGTGCCAGCAGCCAAGATCCTGGCAGGGGGTCCTATAGCAATCAGCCCCAGCATTTT
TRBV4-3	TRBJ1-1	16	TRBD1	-	CASSQDVDRANTEAFF	TGCGCCAGCAGCCAAGATGTGGACAGGGCGAACACTGAAGCTTTCTTT
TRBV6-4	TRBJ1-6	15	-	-	CASSEESNPNSPLHF	TGTGCCAGCAGTGAAGAGTCAAATCCAAATTCACCCCTCCACTTT
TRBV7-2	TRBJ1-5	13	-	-	CASSLAGLQPQHF	TGTGCCAGCAGCTTAGCGGGGCTTCAGCCCCAGCATTTT
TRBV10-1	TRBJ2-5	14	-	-	CASSESGRGETQYF	TGCGCCAGCAGTGAGTCGGGCAGGGGTGAGACCCAGTACTTC
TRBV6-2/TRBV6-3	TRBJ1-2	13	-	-	CASSYAGLYGYTF	TGTGCCAGCAGTTATGCAGGGCTCTATGGCTACACCTTC
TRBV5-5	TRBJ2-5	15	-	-	CASSLGSAYRETQYF	TGTGCCAGCAGCTTGGGGTCTGCCTACCGGGAGACCCAGTACTTC
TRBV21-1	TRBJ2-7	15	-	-	CASSTELALAYEQYF	TGTGCCAGCAGCACCGAACTAGCCCTGGCCTACGAGCAGTACTTC
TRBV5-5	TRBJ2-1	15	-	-	CASSSQGRAANEQFF	TGTGCCAGCAGTTCACAGGGTCGGGCAGCCAATGAGCAGTTCTTC
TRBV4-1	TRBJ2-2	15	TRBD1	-	CASSQAGQGAGELFF	TGCGCCAGCAGCCAAGCAGGACAGGGGGCCGGGGAGCTGTTTTTT
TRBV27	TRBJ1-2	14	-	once	CASRKISGRGGYTF	TGTGCCAGCCGAAAGATCTCAGGGAGGGGTGGCTACACCTTC
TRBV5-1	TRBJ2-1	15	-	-	CASSLRTGDYNEQFF	TGCGCCAGCAGCTTGAGGACGGGGGACTACAATGAGCAGTTCTTC
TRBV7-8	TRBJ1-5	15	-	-	CASSLFDSSNQPQHF	TGTGCCAGCAGCTTATTCGACAGTAGCAATCAGCCCCAGCATTTT
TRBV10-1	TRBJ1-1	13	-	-	CASSRDEVTEAFF	TGCGCCAGCTCCAGGGATGAGGTCACTGAAGCTTTCTTT
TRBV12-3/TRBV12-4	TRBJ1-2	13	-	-	CASSLDRARGYTF	TGTGCCAGCAGTTTAGACAGGGCTCGGGGCTACACCTTC
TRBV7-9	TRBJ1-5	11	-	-	CASSSGEPQHF	TGTGCCAGCAGCTCGGGGGAGCCCCAGCATTTT
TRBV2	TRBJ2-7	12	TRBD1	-	CASTEGQKEQYF	TGTGCCAGCACCGAGGGACAGAAGGAGCAGTACTTC
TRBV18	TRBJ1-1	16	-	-	CASSPAGGRYDTEAFF	TGTGCCAGCTCACCAGCGGGGGGGCGATACGACACTGAAGCTTTCTTT
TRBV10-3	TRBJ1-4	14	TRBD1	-	CAISQSLQGAAVFF	TGTGCCATCAGTCAGTCGCTCCAGGGGGCTGCGGTGTTTTTT